This T cell receptor beta chain comes out of a study of shared clonotypes between healthy human individuals. As for the study in general: Three plates each covered CD4 naive and memory; CD8 naive two, CD8 memory one.

Study outcomes and limitations: Sorted-subset sequencing, rarefaction showed, was incomplete despite large depth.

Clones were sequenced by immunoSEQ multiplex PCR, and TCRdb holds only the in-frame ones, with some missing. The sample shows 2,100,000 or so clones, approximately 96% of them seen only once. The donors, all of them Caucasian adults, lived in Nashville, Tennessee. CD4+ cell separation produced CD45RA+ naive and CD45RA-negative memory subsets. In regard to this clone: The antigen remains undetermined.

CDR1 is SGHNT, CDR2 YENEEA, per germline. This CDR3 region has 15 residues. V shed 5 bases, J shed 8 bases, and the junction held 9 bases outside the gene matches. This chain uses TRBV11-3 with TRBJ2-1, with 10 bases matching TRBD2. The clonotype was recovered from a man younger than 30 in good health. Sequenced input: naive CD4+ T cells sorted from blood. Subset given: CD45RA+ positively selected. The CDR3 nucleotides are TGTGCCAGCAGCCGCGGGACTAGCGTAATCGATGAGCAGTTCTTC. This gives the protein CASSRGTSVIDEQFF.